The 9 T cell receptor beta chains presented below share a single source sample, sequenced in a study of shared clonotypes between healthy human individuals. Produced via immunoSEQ multiplex PCR; TCRdb's table is partial and in-frame only. In the table there are millions of clones, over 85% of which are singletons. Sequenced input: naive CD4+ T cells sorted from blood. Subset specified: CD45RA+ positively selected. All receptors come from a man between 18 and 29 years old in good health.

This clone turned up a few times. The sample holds other DNA sequences that translate to the same CDR3. This chain connects TRBV29-1 to TRBJ1-1; 8 nucleotides agree with TRBD1. Germline V CDR1 and CDR2: SQVTM, ANQGSEA. V was pared by 5 bases and J by 2 bases, with 4 bases of the junction left unmatched. The CDR3 is made up of 13 amino acids. CDR3: CSVTGTGNTEAFF. CDR3 bases: TGCAGCGTTACCGGGACAGGTAACACTGAAGCTTTCTTT.

The chain has TRBV4-1 and TRBJ2-6, with D tentatively TRBD1 (6 bases). The V end was cut by 4 bases, the J end by 8 bases, with 12 bases between. From germline, CDR1 is MGHRA and CDR2 YSYEKL. The CDR3 length is 14 residues. CDR3: CASSLDGTTNVLTF. CDR3 bases: TGCGCCAGCAGCCTCGACGGGACAACCAACGTCCTGACTTTC.

V usage is TRBV19 and J usage is TRBJ2-7; D tentatively reads TRBD1 or TRBD2 (6 bases each). Germline V gene sequence: CDR1 LNHDA, CDR2 SQIVND (reference sequence). The CDR3 runs 14 residues. Trimming removed 3 bases at V and 3 bases at J, with 12 bases between. The CDR3 DNA reads as TGTGCCAGTAGTATCCCGGGGGCTCACTACGAGCAGTACTTC. Amino acids: CASSIPGAHYEQYF. Variable domain in full (rest from reference TRBV19 and TRBJ2-7): DGGITQSPKYLFRKEGQNVTLSCEQNLNHDAMYWYRQDPGQGLRLIYYSQIVNDFQKGDIAEGYSVSREKKESFPLTVTSAQKNPTAFYLCASSIPGAHYEQYFGPGTRLTVT.

CDR3 in DNA: TGTGCCAGCAGCTTTTTCGTCGACAACCCTGAAGCTTTCTTT. Its protein is CASSFFVDNPEAFF. This chain links TRBV11-2 with TRBJ1-1; no clear D gene. CDR1 and CDR2 (germline): SGHAT, FQNNGV. The V gene lost 3 bases and the J gene lost 6 bases, with 14 bases spanning the gap. The CDR3 runs 14 residues.

This CDR3 is CASSLDSRGTNEKLFF. The DNA for the CDR3 is TGTGCCAGCAGCTTAGATAGCAGGGGAACTAATGAAAAACTGTTTTTT. The V and J genes are TRBV7-9 and TRBJ1-4; tentatively, D is TRBD1 (6 bases). V lost 1 base, J lost 1 base, and 10 bases lay in between. Per the germline V gene, CDR1 is SEHNR and CDR2 is FQNEAQ (reference sequence). This CDR3 spans 16 amino acids.

V usage is TRBV4-1 and J usage is TRBJ2-1; TRBD1 matches at 9 bases. The length of the CDR3 is 14 residues. V gave up 4 bases and J gave up 4 bases; unmatched junction bases: 2. Germline assignment: CDR1 MGHRA and CDR2 YSYEKL. The CDR3 reads CASSPGTGYNEQFF. CDR3 sequence (DNA): TGCGCCAGCAGCCCAGGGACAGGGTACAATGAGCAGTTCTTC.

The rearrangement joins TRBV5-1 to TRBJ1-1; the match to TRBD1 covers 12 bases. The length of the CDR3 is 17 residues. From germline, CDR1 is SGHRS and CDR2 YFSETQ. The V and J ends lost 0 bases and 3 bases, in that order; junction bases with no gene match: 6. CDR3 nucleotide sequence: TGCGCCAGCAGCTTGGAGGGACAGGGGGCCGGGGACACTGAAGCTTTCTTT. As protein: CASSLEGQGAGDTEAFF. Supplemented by reference TRBV5-1 and TRBJ1-1, the full variable domain reads KAGVTQTPRYLIKTRGQQVTLSCSPISGHRSVSWYQQTPGQGLQFLFEYFSETQRNKGNFPGRFSGRQFSNSRSEMNVSTLELGDSALYLCASSLEGQGAGDTEAFFGQGTRLTVV.

J is TRBJ2-3 and V is TRBV18, with D perhaps matching TRBD2 (5 bases). V was shortened by 3 bases and J by 2 bases, with 12 bases between the two germline ends. CDR3 length: 15 amino acids. Germline V gene data show CDR1 as KGHSH and CDR2 as LQKENI. The CDR3 region has the DNA TGTGCCAGCTCACCTGCGAGAGGGCCCACAGATACGCAGTATTTT. Amino acid sequence: CASSPARGPTDTQYF. Based on the CDR3 plus reference TRBV18 and TRBJ2-3, the full variable domain is NAGVMQNPRHLVRRRGQEARLRCSPMKGHSHVYWYRQLPEEGLKFMVYLQKENIIDESGMPKERFSAEFPKEGPSILRIQQVVRGDSAAYFCASSPARGPTDTQYFGPGTRLTVL.

The V and J genes are TRBV5-6 and TRBJ1-2; TRBD1 matches at 8 bases. CDR3 length: 14 residues. The germline V gene encodes CDR1 SGHDT and CDR2 YYEEEE. After removal of 3 bases from V and 8 bases from J, the junction contained 9 bases not matched to a gene. This CDR3 reads CASSSTRGLRGYTF. CDR3 nucleotides: TGTGCCAGCAGCTCCACCAGGGGGCTAAGGGGCTACACCTTC. Full variable domain (rest looked up from reference TRBV5-6 and TRBJ1-2): DAGVTQSPTHLIKTRGQQVTLRCSPKSGHDTVSWYQQALGQGPQFIFQYYEEEERQRGNFPDRFSGHQFPNYSSELNVNALLLGDSALYLCASSSTRGLRGYTFGSGTRLTVV.